This T cell receptor (beta chain) derives from a study of CXCR3-negative and CXCR3-positive naive CD8 T cells (dated by TCRdb to the late 2010s). For the wider study: About 150 million TRB reads were obtained in total, roughly 1.5 +/- 0.3 million reads per library. Diversity and physicochemical repertoire analyses covered 10 to 11 donors pooled from two independent experiments. The TRBV-TRBJ cluster analysis covered naive subsets from about five donors and memory cells from 3 donors. The research as a whole found: Repertoire diversity was comparably high in both naive subsets but much lower in memory CD8+ T cells. Because surface CD5, which is linked to self-reactivity in mice, was comparable between the naive subsets, TCR interaction strength was also inferred from TRB CDR3 physicochemical properties. Within the same donor, TRBV-TRBJ usage looked similar between naive CXCR3-negative and CXCR3-positive cells, but memory cells had distinct patterns. Because CXCR3 expression was partially decreased after cryopreservation, freshly isolated PBMCs were used for most assays. TRB CDR3s from CXCR3-positive naive cells showed higher hydrophobicity (lower Kidera factor 4), lower energy, and higher strength and volume indices than CXCR3-negative naive cells.

The data were produced on a NextSeq 550. The Human TCR Profiling Kit (MiLaboratory) was used to prepare UMI-labeled 5' RACE TRB cDNA libraries. The full amount of extracted RNA was used for cDNA synthesis, and the full amount of resulting cDNA was used for PCR amplification. Libraries were prepared in parallel using an identical number of PCR cycles. Per the source publication's procedure: With a requirement of at least two reads per UMI, MIGEC and MiXCR extracted about 56,000 +/- 9,600 unique UMI-labeled TRB cDNA molecules per library. Each library averaged around 42,000 +/- 9,900 functional in-frame TRB CDR3 nucleotide clonotypes without stop codons. After each sample was downsampled to 5000 UMI-labeled TRB molecules, VDJtools was used to calculate diversity metrics such as normalized Shannon-Wiener and Chao1. Clonotype-size-weighted physicochemical properties of the central five CDR3 residues (interaction energy, strength, volume and Kidera factor 4) were computed in VDJtools. TCRdb reprocessed the raw reads; every CDR3 protein sequence is a single record, and DNA is not supplied. TCRdb, not the authors, supplied the V and J calls. This specimen's table enumerates about 140,000 distinct CDR3 sequences. Around 0.37% of the sample is in the top ten clones.

A note on this clonotype: Which antigen it targets is not known.

Inclusive of the bounding cysteine and phenylalanine, the CDR3 is 15 residues long. No DNA is listed. Via the germline V gene (reference sequence), CDR1 is LGHDT and CDR2 YNNKEL. Each CD8+ T cell subset was flow-sorted in triplicate, and some 310,000 cells per subset were placed directly into RLT lysis buffer. To keep memory contaminants out, a stringent definition of naive CD8+ T cells was applied: CD45RO-CCR7+CD27+CD95-. Using standard density gradient centrifugation, peripheral blood mononuclear cells were isolated from buffy coats. A FACSAria III was used to flow-sort naive CD8+ T cells into CXCR3-negative and CXCR3-positive populations. An RNeasy Mini Kit was used to extract total RNA from the sorted cells.

The receptor comes from a human donor in good health. Some clones in this sample may be carry-over from other donors' samples. Recombination connected TRBV3-1 to TRBJ1-1; TCRdb picks TRBD1, but there is no DNA to check that call. The specimen was naive CXCR3+ CD8+ T cells from blood. The cell subset or site label for this specimen denotes: CD45RO-CCR7+CD27+CD95- naive CD8+ T cells expressing CXCR3 (TNR3+). The CDR3 reads as follows: CASSPRIGWGSEAFF.